The clone carrying this T cell receptor (beta chain) was observed at least ten times. The data were obtained in a study of T-cell reconstitution after alpha-beta-depleted transplantation in children. The CDR3 runs to 13 residues. CDR1 and CDR2 from the germline V gene are SGHRS and YFSETQ. V dropped 0 bases and J dropped 4 bases, with 6 bases sitting between them. Preparation of the TCRbeta library was carried out with unique molecular identifiers. From the PCR reads, TCRdb called clonotypes with MiXCR, one entry per CDR3 protein. This sample carries fewer than 700,000 distinct CDR3 sequences, approximately 13% of them seen once, and the ten largest clones take around 2.2%.

This TCR derives from a male patient aged 10 to 17 who had a stem cell transplant for acute myeloid leukemia, so the T cells may come from the graft donor. The rearrangement links TRBV5-1 to TRBJ2-3, with TRBD1 as a possible D gene (5 bases). Sample: PBMCs, mostly from graft donor cells, taken 360 days after TCRalphabeta/CD19-depleted stem cell transplant. CDR3 sequence reads: CASSLGGADTQYF. The CDR3 DNA sequence: TGCGCCAGCAGCTTGGGGGGCGCAGATACGCAGTATTTT. The complete variable domain, with remaining parts taken from reference TRBV5-1 and TRBJ2-3, reads KAGVTQTPRYLIKTRGQQVTLSCSPISGHRSVSWYQQTPGQGLQFLFEYFSETQRNKGNFPGRFSGRQFSNSRSEMNVSTLELGDSALYLCASSLGGADTQYFGPGTRLTVL.